Presented here are 8 T cell receptor beta chains from one specimen sequenced in a study of identical twins. TCRdb re-called the 5' RACE reads with MiXCR, one entry per CDR3 protein. The profile shows roughly 770,000 distinct CDR3 sequences, about 18% of them singletons. The data were also submitted as part of a second study, on T cells expressing NK-cell markers.

Sequences were obtained from PBMCs. Receptors were obtained from a woman younger than 30 in good health.

This clonotype has only a few counts. The chain combines TRBV5-5 with TRBJ2-1; 9 bases are a match to TRBD2. V lost 4 bases to trimming and J lost 5 bases; unmatched junction nucleotides: 4. CDR1 is SGHKS and CDR2 is YYEKEE in the germline V gene (reference sequence). The CDR3 has 14 amino acids. CDR3 protein: CASSRLAADNEQFF. For the CDR3, the DNA is TGTGCCAGCAGCCGACTAGCGGCTGACAATGAGCAGTTCTTC.

The chain links TRBV12-3 or TRBV12-4 to TRBJ2-7; a weak D match, TRBD1 (6 bases). The V end lost 3 bases, the J end lost 3 bases, and 15 bases lay between the germline ends. There are 15 residues in the CDR3. This CDR3 is CASSFGAGAVYEQYF. Here the CDR3 DNA reads TGTGCCAGCAGTTTTGGCGCAGGGGCCGTCTACGAGCAGTACTTC.

The chain recombines TRBV6-5 with TRBJ2-3; TRBD2 aligns across 10 bases. The CDR3 has 17 residues. Germline trimming cut 0 bases from V and 2 bases from J; bases unmatched to any gene: 5. Germline V gene data show CDR1 as MNHEY and CDR2 as SVGAGI. CDR3 sequence reads: CASSYSPGLAPTDTQYF. Written as DNA, the CDR3 is TGTGCCAGCAGTTACTCTCCGGGACTAGCGCCCACAGATACGCAGTATTTT.

The chain recombines TRBV7-9 with TRBJ1-1; D gene uncertain. V lost 8 bases and J 8 bases, leaving 12 bases between the germline ends. The CDR3 consists of 11 residues. Per germline, CDR1 SEHNR and CDR2 FQNEAQ (reference sequence). DNA for the CDR3: TGTGCCAGCTCGGAAACAGCAGAAGCTTTCTTT. It is translated as CASSETAEAFF. The variable domain in full, with the rest retrieved from reference TRBV7-9 and TRBJ1-1, is DTGVSQNPRHKITKRGQNVTFRCDPISEHNRLYWYRQTLGQGPEFLTYFQNEAQLEKSRLLSDRFSAERPKGSFSTLEIQRTEQGDSAMYLCASSETAEAFFGQGTRLTVV.

This clonotype was seen only a few times. The chain links TRBV29-1 to TRBJ2-3; TRBD2 matches at 9 bases. This CDR3 is 13 amino acids long. Germline V gene lookup returns CDR1 SQVTM and CDR2 ANQGSEA. The V and J ends lost 2 bases and 6 bases, in that order; junction bases with no gene match: 3. Here the CDR3 reads CSVERGGEDTQYF. The CDR3, as DNA: TGCAGCGTTGAACGCGGGGGGGAGGATACGCAGTATTTT.

This clonotype came up many times. This chain joins TRBV20-1 and TRBJ2-7; no definite D call. The germline gives CDR1 DFQATT, CDR2 SNEGSKA (reference sequence). The CDR3 spans 14 residues. The V gene lost 3 bases and the J gene lost 0 bases, with 12 bases spanning the gap. In DNA form, the CDR3 reads TGCAGTGCTAGGGGTAGTCTGAGCTCCTACGAGCAGTACTTC. It specifies CSARGSLSSYEQYF.

This clonotype was detected a few times. At one end, the junction sequence differs from germline, possibly due to a read error. The chain joins TRBV4-3 to TRBJ2-4; 7 nucleotides match TRBD2. Germline CDR1 LGHNA, CDR2 YSLEER. This CDR3 spans 15 amino acids. CDR3 sequence: CASSQDRSGNPFRHF. The CDR3 bases are TGCGCCAGCAGCCAAGATAGGAGCGGGAATCCCTTTAGGCACTTC.

In its sample, this clonotype was seen a few times. The rearrangement joins TRBV12-3 or TRBV12-4 to TRBJ2-3, with TRBD2 matching 7 bases. Losses at the gene ends were 0 bases for V and 4 bases for J; bases not matched to a gene: 4. This CDR3 is built from 15 residues. CDR3 sequence reads: CASSLAGRVADTQYF. As DNA, the CDR3 is TGTGCCAGCAGTTTAGCGGGGAGGGTTGCAGATACGCAGTATTTT.